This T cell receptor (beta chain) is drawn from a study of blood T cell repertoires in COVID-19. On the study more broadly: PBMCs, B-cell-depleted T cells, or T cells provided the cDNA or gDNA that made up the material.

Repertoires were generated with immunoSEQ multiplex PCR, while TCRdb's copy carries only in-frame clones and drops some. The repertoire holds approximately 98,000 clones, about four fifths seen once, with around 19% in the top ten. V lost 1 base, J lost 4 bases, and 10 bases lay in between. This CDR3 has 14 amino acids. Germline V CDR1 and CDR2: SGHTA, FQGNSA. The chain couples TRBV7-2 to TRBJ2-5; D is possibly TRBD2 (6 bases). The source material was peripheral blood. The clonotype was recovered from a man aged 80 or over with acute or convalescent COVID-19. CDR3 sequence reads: CASSLVGGTETQYF. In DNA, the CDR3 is TGTGCCAGCAGCTTAGTAGGAGGGACAGAGACCCAGTACTTC. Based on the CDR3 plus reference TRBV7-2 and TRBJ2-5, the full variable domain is GAGVSQSPSNKVTEKGKDVELRCDPISGHTALYWYRQSLGQGLEFLIYFQGNSAPDKSGLPSDRFSAERTGGSVSTLTIQRTQQEDSAVYLCASSLVGGTETQYFGPGTRLLVL.